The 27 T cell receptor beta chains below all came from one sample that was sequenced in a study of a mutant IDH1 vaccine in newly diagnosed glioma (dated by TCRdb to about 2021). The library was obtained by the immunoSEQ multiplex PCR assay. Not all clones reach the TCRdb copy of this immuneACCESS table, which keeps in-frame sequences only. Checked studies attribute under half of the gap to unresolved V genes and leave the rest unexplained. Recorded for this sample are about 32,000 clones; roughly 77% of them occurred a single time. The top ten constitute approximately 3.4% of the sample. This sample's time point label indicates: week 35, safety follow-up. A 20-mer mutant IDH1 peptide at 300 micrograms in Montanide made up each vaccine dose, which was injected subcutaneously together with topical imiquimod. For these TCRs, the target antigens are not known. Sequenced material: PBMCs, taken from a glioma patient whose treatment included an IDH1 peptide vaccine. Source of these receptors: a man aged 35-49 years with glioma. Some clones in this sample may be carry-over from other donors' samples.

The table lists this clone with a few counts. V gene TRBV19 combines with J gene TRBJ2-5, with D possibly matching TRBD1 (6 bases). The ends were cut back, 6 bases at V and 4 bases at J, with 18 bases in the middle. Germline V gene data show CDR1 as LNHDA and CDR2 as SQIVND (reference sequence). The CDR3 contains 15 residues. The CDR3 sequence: CASRDGTGNSETQYF. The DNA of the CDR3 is TGTGCCAGTAGGGACGGAACAGGGAACTCAGAGACCCAGTACTTC.

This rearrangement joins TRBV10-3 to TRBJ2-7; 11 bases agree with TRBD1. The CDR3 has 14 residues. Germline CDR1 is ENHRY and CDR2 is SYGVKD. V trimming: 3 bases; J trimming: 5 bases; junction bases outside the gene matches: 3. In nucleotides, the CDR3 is TGTGCCATCAGTGAAAGGACAGGGGGCCACGAGCAGTACTTC. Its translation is CAISERTGGHEQYF.

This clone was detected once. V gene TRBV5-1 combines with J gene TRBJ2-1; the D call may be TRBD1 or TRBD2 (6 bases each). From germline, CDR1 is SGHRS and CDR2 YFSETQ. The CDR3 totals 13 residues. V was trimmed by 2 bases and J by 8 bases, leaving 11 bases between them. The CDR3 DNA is TGCGCCAGCAGCTTTGGGGGGCCCTATGAGCAGTTCTTC. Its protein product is CASSFGGPYEQFF.

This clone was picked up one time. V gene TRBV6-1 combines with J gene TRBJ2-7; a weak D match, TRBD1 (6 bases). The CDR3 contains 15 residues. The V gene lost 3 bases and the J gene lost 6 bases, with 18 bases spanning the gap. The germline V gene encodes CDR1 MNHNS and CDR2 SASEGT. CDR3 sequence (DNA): TGTGCCAGCAGTGACCCCCCCGTGCCCAGGGGCGAGCAGTACTTC. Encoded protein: CASSDPPVPRGEQYF.

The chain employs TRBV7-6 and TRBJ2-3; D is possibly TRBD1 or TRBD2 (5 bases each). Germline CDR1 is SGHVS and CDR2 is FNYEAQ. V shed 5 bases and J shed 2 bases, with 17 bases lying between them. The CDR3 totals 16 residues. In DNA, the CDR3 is TGTGCCAGCAGCCTATACCTCCCGGGGCCCACAGATACGCAGTATTTT. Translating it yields CASSLYLPGPTDTQYF.

CDR3 sequence: CASSLEQVAYGYTF. In DNA, the CDR3 is TGTGCCAGCAGCTTAGAGCAGGTGGCCTATGGCTACACCTTC. The chain joins TRBV7-8 to TRBJ1-2; D is undetermined. The germline gives CDR1 SGHVS, CDR2 FQNEAQ. The V end was cut by 1 base, the J end by 4 bases, with 10 bases between. The CDR3 is 14 amino acids.

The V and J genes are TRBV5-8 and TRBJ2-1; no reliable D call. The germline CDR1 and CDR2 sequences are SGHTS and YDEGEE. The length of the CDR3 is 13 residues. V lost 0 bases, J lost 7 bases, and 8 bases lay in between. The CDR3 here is CASSLDTENEQFF. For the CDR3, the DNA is TGTGCCAGCAGCTTGGACACCGAGAATGAGCAGTTCTTC.

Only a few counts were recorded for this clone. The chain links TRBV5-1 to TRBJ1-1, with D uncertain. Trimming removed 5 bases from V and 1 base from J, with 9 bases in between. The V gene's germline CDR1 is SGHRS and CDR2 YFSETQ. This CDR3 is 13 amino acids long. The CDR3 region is CASSISGNTEAFF. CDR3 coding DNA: TGCGCCAGCAGTATATCTGGGAACACTGAAGCTTTCTTT. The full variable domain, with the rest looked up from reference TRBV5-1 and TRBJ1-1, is KAGVTQTPRYLIKTRGQQVTLSCSPISGHRSVSWYQQTPGQGLQFLFEYFSETQRNKGNFPGRFSGRQFSNSRSEMNVSTLELGDSALYLCASSISGNTEAFFGQGTRLTVV.

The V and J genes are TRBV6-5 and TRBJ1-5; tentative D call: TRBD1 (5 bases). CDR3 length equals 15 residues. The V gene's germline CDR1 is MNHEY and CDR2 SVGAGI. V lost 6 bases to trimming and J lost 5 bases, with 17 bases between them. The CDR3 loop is CASRLQDTPDQPQHF. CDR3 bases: TGTGCCAGCAGGTTACAGGACACGCCGGATCAGCCCCAGCATTTT.

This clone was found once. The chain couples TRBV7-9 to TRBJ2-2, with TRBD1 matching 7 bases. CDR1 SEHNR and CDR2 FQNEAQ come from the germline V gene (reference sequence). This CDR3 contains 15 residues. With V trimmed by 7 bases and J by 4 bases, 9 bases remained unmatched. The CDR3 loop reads CASTRLAGGTGELFF. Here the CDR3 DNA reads TGTGCCAGCACCAGATTGGCAGGGGGCACCGGGGAGCTGTTTTTT.

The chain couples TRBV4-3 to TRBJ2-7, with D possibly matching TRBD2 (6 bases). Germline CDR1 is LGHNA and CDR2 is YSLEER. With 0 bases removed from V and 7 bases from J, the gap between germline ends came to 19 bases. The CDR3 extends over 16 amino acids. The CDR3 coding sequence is TGCGCCAGCAGCCAAGATGGAGGGGTCCCCGGGGAGGAGCAGTACTTC. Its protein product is CASSQDGGVPGEEQYF.

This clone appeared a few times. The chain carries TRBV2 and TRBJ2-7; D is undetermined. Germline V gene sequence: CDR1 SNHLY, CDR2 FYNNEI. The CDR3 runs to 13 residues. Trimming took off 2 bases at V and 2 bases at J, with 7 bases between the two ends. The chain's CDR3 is CASSEMDPYEQYF. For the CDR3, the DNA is TGTGCCAGCAGTGAAATGGACCCCTACGAGCAGTACTTC.

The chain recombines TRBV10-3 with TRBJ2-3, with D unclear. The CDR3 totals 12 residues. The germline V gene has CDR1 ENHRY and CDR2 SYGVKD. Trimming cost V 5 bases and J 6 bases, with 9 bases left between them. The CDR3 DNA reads TGTGCCATCAGTTTAGATAGGGATACGCAGTATTTT. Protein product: CAISLDRDTQYF.

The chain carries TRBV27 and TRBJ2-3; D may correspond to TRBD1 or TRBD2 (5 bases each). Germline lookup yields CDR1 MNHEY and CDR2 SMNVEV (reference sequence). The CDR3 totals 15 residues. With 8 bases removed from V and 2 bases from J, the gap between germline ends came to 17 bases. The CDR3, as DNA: TGTGCCAGCGCCGAGGATCCGGGGCTCACAGATACGCAGTATTTT. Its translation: CASAEDPGLTDTQYF.

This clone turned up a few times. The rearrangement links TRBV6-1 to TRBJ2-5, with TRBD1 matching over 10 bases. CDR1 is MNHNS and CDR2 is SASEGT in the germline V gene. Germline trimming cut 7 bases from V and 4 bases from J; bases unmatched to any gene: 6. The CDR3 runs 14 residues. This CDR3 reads CASMRDRGGETQYF. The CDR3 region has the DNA TGTGCCAGCATGAGGGACAGGGGAGGAGAGACCCAGTACTTC.

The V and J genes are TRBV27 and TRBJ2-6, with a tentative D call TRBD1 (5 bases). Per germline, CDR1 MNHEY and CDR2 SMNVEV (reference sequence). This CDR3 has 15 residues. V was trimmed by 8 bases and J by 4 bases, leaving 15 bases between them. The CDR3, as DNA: TGTGCCAGCGCCCTCCCAGGGTCAGGGGCCAACGTCCTGACTTTC. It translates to CASALPGSGANVLTF.

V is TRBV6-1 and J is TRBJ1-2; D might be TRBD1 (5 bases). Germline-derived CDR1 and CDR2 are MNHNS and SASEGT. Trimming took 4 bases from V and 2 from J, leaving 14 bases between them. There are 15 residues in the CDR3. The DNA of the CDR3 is TGTGCCAGCAGTGCAGTGGGGGAAGCGAACTATGGCTACACCTTC. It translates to CASSAVGEANYGYTF.

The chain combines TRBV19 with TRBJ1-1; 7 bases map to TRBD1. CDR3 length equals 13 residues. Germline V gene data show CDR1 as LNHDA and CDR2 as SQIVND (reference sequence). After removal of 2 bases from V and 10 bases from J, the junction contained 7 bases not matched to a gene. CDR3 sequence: CASSIWDSGLAFF. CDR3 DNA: TGTGCCAGTAGTATATGGGACAGCGGGCTAGCTTTCTTT.

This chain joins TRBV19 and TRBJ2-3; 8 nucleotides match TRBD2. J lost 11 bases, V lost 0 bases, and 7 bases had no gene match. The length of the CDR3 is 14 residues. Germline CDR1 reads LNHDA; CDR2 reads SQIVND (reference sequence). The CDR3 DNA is TGTGCCAGTAGTATAGAGGTGATAGCGGGGAGGCAGTATTTT. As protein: CASSIEVIAGRQYF.

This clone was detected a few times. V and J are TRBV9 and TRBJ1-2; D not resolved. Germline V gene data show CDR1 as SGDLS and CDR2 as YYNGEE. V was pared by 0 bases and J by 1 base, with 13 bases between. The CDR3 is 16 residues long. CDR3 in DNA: TGTGCCAGCAGCGTAGGAGGACGGATACGTAACTATGGCTACACCTTC. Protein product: CASSVGGRIRNYGYTF.

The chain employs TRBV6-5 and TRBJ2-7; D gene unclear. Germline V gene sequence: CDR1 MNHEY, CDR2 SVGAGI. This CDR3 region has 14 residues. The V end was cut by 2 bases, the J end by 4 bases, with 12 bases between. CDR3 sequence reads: CASSYAGVPYEQYF. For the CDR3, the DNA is TGTGCCAGCAGTTACGCTGGGGTCCCGTACGAGCAGTACTTC.

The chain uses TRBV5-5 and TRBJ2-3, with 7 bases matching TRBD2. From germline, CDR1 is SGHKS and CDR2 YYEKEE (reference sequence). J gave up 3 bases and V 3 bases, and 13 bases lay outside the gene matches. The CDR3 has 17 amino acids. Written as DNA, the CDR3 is TGTGCCAGCAGCTACGGGTATCAGCGAGCGGGAACAGATACGCAGTATTTT. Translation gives CASSYGYQRAGTDTQYF.

In DNA form, the CDR3 reads TGTGCCAGCAGAACAACAGGGGGCAAAAACATTCAGTACTTC. This gives the protein CASRTTGGKNIQYF. The chain uses TRBV6-6 and TRBJ2-4, with TRBD1 identical over 8 bases. CDR3 length: 14 residues. The V segment lost 6 bases and the J segment 3 bases; nucleotides outside the gene matches: 4. Germline CDR1 MNHNY, CDR2 SVGAGI (reference sequence).

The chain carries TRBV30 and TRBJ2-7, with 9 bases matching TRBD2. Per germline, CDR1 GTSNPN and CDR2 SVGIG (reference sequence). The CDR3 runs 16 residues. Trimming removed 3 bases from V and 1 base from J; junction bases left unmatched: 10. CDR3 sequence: CAWSLGTSLRSYEQYF. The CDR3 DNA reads TGTGCCTGGAGCTTAGGGACTAGCCTGCGTTCCTACGAGCAGTACTTC.

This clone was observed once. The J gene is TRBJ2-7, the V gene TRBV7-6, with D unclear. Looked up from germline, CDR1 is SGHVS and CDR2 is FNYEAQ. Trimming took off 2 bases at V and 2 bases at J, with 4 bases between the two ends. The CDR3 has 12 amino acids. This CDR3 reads CASSLNAYEQYF. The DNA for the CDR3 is TGTGCCAGCAGCTTAAATGCCTACGAGCAGTACTTC.

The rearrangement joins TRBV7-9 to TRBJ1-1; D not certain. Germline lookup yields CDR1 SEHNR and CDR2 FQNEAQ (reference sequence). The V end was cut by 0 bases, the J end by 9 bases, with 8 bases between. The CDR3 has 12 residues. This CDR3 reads CASSLAGSKAFF. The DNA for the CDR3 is TGTGCCAGCAGCTTAGCTGGAAGCAAAGCTTTCTTT.

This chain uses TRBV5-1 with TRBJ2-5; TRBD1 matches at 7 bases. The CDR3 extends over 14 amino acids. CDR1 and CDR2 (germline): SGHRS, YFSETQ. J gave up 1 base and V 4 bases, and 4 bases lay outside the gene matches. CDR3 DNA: TGCGCCAGCAGCCTGGGACAGTCCCAAGAGACCCAGTACTTC. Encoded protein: CASSLGQSQETQYF.